The 9 T cell receptor beta chains below were found in one sample sequenced in a study of identical twins. One entry per CDR3 protein, called by TCRdb with MiXCR from the 5' RACE reads. The data show around 1.7 million distinct CDR3 sequences, roughly 35% seen once. Sample: cord blood. The receptors here all came from a newborn girl in good health.

The rearrangement uses TRBV11-1 and TRBJ2-1; D possibly corresponds to TRBD2 (5 bases). The CDR3 has 15 amino acids. V was clipped by 4 bases and J by 9 bases, with 19 bases between them. CDR1 is SGHAT, CDR2 FQDESV, per germline (reference sequence). The chain's CDR3 is CASSSAWVAGGEQFF. DNA for the CDR3: TGTGCCAGCAGCTCAGCGTGGGTAGCTGGAGGTGAGCAGTTCTTC.

The chain is built from TRBV7-6 and TRBJ2-3; D is undetermined. This CDR3 is 13 amino acids long. V lost 5 bases and J 3 bases, leaving 9 bases between the germline ends. The germline CDR1 and CDR2 sequences are SGHVS and FNYEAQ. The CDR3 loop reads CASSRFRTDTQYF. For the CDR3, the DNA is TGTGCCAGCAGCCGATTCAGAACAGATACGCAGTATTTT.

This clonotype has just a few counts. This CDR3 reads CAWSGQGTKNIQYF. The CDR3 region has the DNA TGTGCCTGGAGTGGACAGGGAACCAAAAACATTCAGTACTTC. This chain links TRBV30 with TRBJ2-4; 7 bases match TRBD1. CDR3 size: 14 residues. V dropped 1 base and J dropped 2; count of bases not matched to a gene: 2. CDR1 and CDR2 (germline): GTSNPN, SVGIG (reference sequence).

The J gene is TRBJ2-3, the V gene TRBV4-1; D is uncertain. CDR1 and CDR2 (germline): MGHRA, YSYEKL. The CDR3 contains 13 residues. V was trimmed by 1 base and J by 10 bases, leaving 12 bases between them. In DNA form, the CDR3 reads TGCGCCAGCAGCCAAGTAAGAGGAGAGGCGCAGTATTTT. The encoded protein is CASSQVRGEAQYF.

The genes are TRBV5-1 and TRBJ1-5, with D maybe TRBD1 (5 bases). Germline CDR1 and CDR2: SGHRS and YFSETQ. The CDR3 spans 14 residues. Trimming stripped 3 bases from V and 6 bases from J, with 13 bases between. The CDR3 DNA follows: TGCGCCAGCAGCTCCGGGACCGAGGGTCAGCCCCAGCATTTT. It is translated as CASSSGTEGQPQHF.

This clonotype appeared a single time. This chain connects TRBV15 to TRBJ1-1, with a tentative D call TRBD1 (5 bases). Germline-derived CDR1 and CDR2 are LNHNV and YYDKDF (reference sequence). Deletions cut 3 bases from V and 3 bases from J, with 11 bases between. The CDR3 has 14 residues. This CDR3 is CATSSRWGDTEAFF. The CDR3 nucleotides are TGTGCCACCAGCAGCAGATGGGGGGACACTGAAGCTTTCTTT. The variable domain in full, with the rest retrieved from reference TRBV15 and TRBJ1-1, is DAMVIQNPRYQVTQFGKPVTLSCSQTLNHNVMYWYQQKSSQAPKLLFHYYDKDFNNEADTPDNFQSRRPNTSFCFLDIRSPGLGDTAMYLCATSSRWGDTEAFFGQGTRLTVV.

This chain links TRBV4-2 with TRBJ1-5, with D hard to call. CDR3 size: 17 residues. The V gene's germline CDR1 is LGHNA and CDR2 YNFKEQ. V lost 1 base and J lost 0, with 13 bases in between. This CDR3 is CASSQGVRGYSNQPQHF. CDR3 in DNA: TGTGCCAGCAGCCAAGGTGTACGGGGATATAGCAATCAGCCCCAGCATTTT.

This clonotype occurred many times. This chain links TRBV10-2 with TRBJ2-7, with D possibly being TRBD2 (6 bases). Germline V gives CDR1 WSHSY, CDR2 SAAADI. CDR3 length: 15 amino acids. V was shortened by 6 bases and J by 4 bases, with 19 bases between the two germline ends. In DNA form, the CDR3 reads TGCGCCAGCAGACCGACTAGAACAAAAAATTACGAGCAGTACTTC. It encodes CASRPTRTKNYEQYF.

This clonotype was seen only a few times. This chain joins TRBV20-1 and TRBJ2-4; D is ambiguous. The J call may be in error: the DNA end matches TRBJ2-7 better. The CDR3 has 13 amino acids. The germline CDR1 and CDR2 sequences are DFQATT and SNEGSKA (reference sequence). The CDR3 spells CSATLTTKNEQYF. CDR3 nucleotide sequence: TGCAGTGCCACGCTAACAACCAAAAACGAGCAGTACTTC.